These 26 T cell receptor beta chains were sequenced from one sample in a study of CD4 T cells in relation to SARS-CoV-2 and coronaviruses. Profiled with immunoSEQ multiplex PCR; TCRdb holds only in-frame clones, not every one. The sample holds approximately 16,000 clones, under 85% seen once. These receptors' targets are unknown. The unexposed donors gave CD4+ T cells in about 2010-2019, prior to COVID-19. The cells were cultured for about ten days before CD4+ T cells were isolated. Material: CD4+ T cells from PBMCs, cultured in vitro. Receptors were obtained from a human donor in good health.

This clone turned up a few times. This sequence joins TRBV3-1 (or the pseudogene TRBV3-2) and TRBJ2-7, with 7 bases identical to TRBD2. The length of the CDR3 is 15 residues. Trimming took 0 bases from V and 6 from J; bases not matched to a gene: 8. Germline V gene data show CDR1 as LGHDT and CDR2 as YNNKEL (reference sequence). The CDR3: CASSQDAAGAGEQYF. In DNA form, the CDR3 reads TGTGCCAGCAGCCAAGATGCGGCGGGAGCGGGCGAGCAGTACTTC.

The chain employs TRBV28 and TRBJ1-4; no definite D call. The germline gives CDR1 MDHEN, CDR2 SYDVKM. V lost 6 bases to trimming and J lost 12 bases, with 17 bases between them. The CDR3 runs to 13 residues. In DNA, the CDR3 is TGTGCCAGCAGATGGACCGCCGTCGGTGAACTGTTTTTT. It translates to CASRWTAVGELFF. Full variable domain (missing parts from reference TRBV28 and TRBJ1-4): DVKVTQSSRYLVKRTGEKVFLECVQDMDHENMFWYRQDPGLGLRLIYFSYDVKMKEKGDIPEGYSVSREKKERFSLILESASTNQTSMYLCASRWTAVGELFFGSGTQLSVL.

Here the CDR3 reads CASSTYRGFEETQYF. CDR3 nucleotide sequence: TGTGCCAGTAGTACCTACAGGGGGTTCGAAGAGACCCAGTACTTC. The chain recombines TRBV19 with TRBJ2-5, with 8 bases lining up with TRBD1. Germline CDR1 LNHDA, CDR2 SQIVND (reference sequence). With 4 bases clipped from V and 3 bases from J, the junction kept 7 bases outside the gene matches. CDR3 length equals 15 residues.

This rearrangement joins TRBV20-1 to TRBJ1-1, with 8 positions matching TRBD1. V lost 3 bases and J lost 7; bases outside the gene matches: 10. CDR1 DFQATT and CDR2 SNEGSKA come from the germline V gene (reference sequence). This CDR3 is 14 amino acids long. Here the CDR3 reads CSASNVQGAGEAFF. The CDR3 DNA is TGCAGTGCTAGTAATGTGCAGGGGGCCGGTGAAGCTTTCTTT.

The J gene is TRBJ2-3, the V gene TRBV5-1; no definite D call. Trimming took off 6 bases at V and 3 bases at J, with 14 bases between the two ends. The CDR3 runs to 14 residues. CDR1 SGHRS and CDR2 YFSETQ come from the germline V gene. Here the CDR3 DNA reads TGCGCCAGCACCTGGGGAACAGCGACAGATACGCAGTATTTT. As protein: CASTWGTATDTQYF.

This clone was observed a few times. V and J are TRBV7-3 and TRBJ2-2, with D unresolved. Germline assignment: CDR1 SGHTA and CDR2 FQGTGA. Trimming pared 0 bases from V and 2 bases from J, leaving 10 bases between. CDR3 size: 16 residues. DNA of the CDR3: TGTGCCAGCAGCTTAACCAGAGTTGAAAACACCGGGGAGCTGTTTTTT. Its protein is CASSLTRVENTGELFF. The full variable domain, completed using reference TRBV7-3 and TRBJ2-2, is GAGVSQTPSNKVTEKGKYVELRCDPISGHTALYWYRQSLGQGPEFLIYFQGTGAADDSGLPNDRFFAVRPEGSVSTLKIQRTERGDSAVYLCASSLTRVENTGELFFGEGSRLTVL.

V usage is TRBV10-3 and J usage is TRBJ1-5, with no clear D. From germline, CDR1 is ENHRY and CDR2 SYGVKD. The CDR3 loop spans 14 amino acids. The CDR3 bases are TGTGCGATCTCCCCGGTTTATAGCAATCAGCCCCAGCATTTT. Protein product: CAISPVYSNQPQHF.

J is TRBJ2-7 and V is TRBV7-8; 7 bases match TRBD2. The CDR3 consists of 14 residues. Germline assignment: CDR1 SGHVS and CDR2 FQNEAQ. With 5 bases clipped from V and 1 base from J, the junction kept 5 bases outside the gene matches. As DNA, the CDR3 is TGTGCCAGCAGCCGCGGGAGAGGTTCCTACGAGCAGTACTTC. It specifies CASSRGRGSYEQYF.

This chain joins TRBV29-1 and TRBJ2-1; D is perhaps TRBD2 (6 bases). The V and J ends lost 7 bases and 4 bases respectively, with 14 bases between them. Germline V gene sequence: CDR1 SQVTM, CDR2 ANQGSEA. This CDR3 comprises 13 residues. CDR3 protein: CSGTEGRYNEQFF. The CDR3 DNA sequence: TGCAGCGGGACGGAGGGACGATACAATGAGCAGTTCTTC.

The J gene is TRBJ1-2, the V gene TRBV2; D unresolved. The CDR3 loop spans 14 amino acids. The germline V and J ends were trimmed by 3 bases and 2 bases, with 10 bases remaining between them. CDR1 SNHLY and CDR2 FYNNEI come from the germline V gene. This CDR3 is CASSDGSRNYGYTF. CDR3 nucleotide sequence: TGTGCCAGCAGTGATGGGAGCCGAAACTATGGCTACACCTTC.

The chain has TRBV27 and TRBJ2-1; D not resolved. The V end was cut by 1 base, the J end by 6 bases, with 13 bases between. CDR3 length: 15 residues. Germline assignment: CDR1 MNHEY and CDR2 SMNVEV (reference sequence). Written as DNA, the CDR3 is TGTGCCAGCAGTTTATTTGTCTCTCGACTCAATGAGCAGTTCTTC. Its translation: CASSLFVSRLNEQFF.

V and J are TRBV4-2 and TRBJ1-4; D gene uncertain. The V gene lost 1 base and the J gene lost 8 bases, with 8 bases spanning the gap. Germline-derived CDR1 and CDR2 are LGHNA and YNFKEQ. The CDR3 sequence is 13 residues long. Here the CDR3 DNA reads TGTGCCAGCAGCCAAGCCCACGGCGAAAAACTGTTTTTT. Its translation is CASSQAHGEKLFF.

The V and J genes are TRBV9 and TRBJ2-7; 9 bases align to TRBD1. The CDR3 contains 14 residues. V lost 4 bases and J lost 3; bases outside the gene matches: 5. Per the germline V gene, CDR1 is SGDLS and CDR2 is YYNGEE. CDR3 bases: TGTGCCAGCAGCCTACAGGGGGCCAGCTACGAGCAGTACTTC. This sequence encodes CASSLQGASYEQYF. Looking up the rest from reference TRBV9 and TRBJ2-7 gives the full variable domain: DSGVTQTPKHLITATGQRVTLRCSPRSGDLSVYWYQQSLDQGLQFLIQYYNGEERAKGNILERFSAQQFPDLHSELNLSSLELGDSALYFCASSLQGASYEQYFGPGTRLTVT.

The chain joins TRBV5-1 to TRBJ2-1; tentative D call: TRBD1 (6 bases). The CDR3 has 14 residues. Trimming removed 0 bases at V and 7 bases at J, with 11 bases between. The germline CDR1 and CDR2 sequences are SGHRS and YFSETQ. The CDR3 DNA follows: TGCGCCAGCAGCTTGGACGCAGGGGATAATGAGCAGTTCTTC. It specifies CASSLDAGDNEQFF.

The CDR3 sequence is CASSPLTSGNTDTQYF. DNA of the CDR3: TGTGCCAGCTCACCATTGACTAGCGGAAACACAGATACGCAGTATTTT. J is TRBJ2-3 and V is TRBV18; 9 nucleotides match TRBD2. The germline gives CDR1 KGHSH, CDR2 LQKENI. This CDR3 has 16 amino acids. V shed 2 bases, J shed 2 bases, and the junction held 5 bases outside the gene matches.

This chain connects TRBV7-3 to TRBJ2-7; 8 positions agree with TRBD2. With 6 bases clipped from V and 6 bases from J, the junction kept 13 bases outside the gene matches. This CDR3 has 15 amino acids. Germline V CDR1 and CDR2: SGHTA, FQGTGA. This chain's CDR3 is CASSLGAGAVREQYF. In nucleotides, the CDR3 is TGTGCCAGCAGTCTAGGAGCGGGAGCGGTCCGCGAGCAGTACTTC.

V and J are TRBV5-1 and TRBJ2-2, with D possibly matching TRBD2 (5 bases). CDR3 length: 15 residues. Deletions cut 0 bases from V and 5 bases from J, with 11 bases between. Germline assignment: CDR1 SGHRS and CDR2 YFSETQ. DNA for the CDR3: TGCGCCAGCAGCTTGGAGACGACGGGGACCGGGGAGCTGTTTTTT. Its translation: CASSLETTGTGELFF. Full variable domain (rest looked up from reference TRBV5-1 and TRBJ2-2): KAGVTQTPRYLIKTRGQQVTLSCSPISGHRSVSWYQQTPGQGLQFLFEYFSETQRNKGNFPGRFSGRQFSNSRSEMNVSTLELGDSALYLCASSLETTGTGELFFGEGSRLTVL.

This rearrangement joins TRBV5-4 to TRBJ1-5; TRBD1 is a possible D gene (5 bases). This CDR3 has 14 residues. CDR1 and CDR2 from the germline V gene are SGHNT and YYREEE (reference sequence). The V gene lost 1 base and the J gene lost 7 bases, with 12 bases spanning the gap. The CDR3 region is CASSLWGSGQPQHF. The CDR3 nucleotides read TGTGCCAGCAGCTTGTGGGGGTCGGGGCAGCCCCAGCATTTT.

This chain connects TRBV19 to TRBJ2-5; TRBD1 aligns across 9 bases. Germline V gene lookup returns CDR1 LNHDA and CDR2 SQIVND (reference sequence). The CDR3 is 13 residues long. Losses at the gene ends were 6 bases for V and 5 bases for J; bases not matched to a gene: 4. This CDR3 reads CASRGTGRETQYF. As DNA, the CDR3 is TGTGCCAGTAGGGGGACAGGGCGGGAGACCCAGTACTTC.

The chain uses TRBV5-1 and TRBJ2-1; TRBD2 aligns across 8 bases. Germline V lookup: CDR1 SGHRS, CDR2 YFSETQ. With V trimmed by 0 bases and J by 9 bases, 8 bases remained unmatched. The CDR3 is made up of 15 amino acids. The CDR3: CASSLASGLVGEQFF. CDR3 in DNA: TGCGCCAGCAGCTTGGCCTCGGGACTAGTCGGTGAGCAGTTCTTC.

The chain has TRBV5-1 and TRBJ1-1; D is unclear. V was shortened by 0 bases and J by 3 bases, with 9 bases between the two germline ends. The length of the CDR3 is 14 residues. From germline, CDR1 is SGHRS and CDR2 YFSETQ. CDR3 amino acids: CASSLDLSDTEAFF. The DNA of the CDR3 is TGCGCCAGCAGCTTGGACCTATCGGACACTGAAGCTTTCTTT.

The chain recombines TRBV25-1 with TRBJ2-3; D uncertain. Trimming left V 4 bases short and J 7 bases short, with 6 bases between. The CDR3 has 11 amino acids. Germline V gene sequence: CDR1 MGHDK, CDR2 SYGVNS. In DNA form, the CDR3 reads TGTGCCAGCAGTGCCATGAATACGCAGTATTTT. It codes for CASSAMNTQYF.

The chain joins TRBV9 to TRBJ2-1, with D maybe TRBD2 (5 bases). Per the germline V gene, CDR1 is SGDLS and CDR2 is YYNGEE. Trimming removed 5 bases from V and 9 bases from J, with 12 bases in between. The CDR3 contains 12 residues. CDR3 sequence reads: CASRSSSSEQFF. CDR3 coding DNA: TGTGCCAGCAGGTCGTCTAGCTCTGAGCAGTTCTTC.

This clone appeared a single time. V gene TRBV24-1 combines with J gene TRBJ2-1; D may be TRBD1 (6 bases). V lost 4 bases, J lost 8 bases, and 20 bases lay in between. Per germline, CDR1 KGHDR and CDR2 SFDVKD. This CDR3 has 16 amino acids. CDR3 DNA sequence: TGTGCCACCAGTGAGGCGAGGGGGTCTGTCTGGGATGAGCAGTTCTTC. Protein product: CATSEARGSVWDEQFF.

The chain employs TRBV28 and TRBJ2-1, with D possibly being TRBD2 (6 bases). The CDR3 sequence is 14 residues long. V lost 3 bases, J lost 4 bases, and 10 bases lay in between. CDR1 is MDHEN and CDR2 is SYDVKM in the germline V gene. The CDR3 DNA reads TGTGCCAGCAGTTTCCACGGGGGTTACAATGAGCAGTTCTTC. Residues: CASSFHGGYNEQFF.

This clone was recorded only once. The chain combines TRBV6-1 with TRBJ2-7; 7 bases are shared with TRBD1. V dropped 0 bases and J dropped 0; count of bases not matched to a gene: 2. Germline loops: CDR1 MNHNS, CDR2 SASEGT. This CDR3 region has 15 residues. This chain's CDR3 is CASSEAGDSSYEQYF. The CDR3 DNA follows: TGTGCCAGCAGTGAAGCAGGGGACAGCTCCTACGAGCAGTACTTC.